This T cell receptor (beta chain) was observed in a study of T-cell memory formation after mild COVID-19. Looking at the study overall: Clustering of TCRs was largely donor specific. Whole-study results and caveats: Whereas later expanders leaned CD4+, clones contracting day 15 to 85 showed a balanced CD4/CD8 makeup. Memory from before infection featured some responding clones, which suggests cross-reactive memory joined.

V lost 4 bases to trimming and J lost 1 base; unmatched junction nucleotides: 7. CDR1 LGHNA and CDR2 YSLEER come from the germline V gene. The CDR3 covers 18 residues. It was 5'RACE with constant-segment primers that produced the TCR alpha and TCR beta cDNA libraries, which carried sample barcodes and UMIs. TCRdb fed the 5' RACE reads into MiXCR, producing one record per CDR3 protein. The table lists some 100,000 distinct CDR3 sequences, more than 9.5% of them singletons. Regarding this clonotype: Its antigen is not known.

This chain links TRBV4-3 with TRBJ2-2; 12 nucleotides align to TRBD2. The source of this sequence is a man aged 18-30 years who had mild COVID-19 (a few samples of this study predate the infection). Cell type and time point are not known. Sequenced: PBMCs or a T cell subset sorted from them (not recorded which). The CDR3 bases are TGCGCCAGCAGCCCTCCTCTGACTAGCGGGGGGAACACCGGGGAGCTGTTTTTT. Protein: CASSPPLTSGGNTGELFF.